Presented here are 10 T cell receptor beta chains from one specimen sequenced in a study of beta chain features in type 1 diabetes. Since all of the isolated RNA was reverse transcribed, expressed TCRB transcripts were what got sequenced. Sequenced by immunoSEQ multiplex PCR; TCRdb stores in-frame clones only, minus some. This sample has 350,000 to 450,000 clones, with about 15% found just once. Sequenced material: naive CD4+ T cells from blood. Receptors were obtained from a woman under 30 in good health.

This clone was counted a few times. V usage is TRBV29-1 and J usage is TRBJ1-1; D is uncertain. V lost 2 bases and J 5 bases, leaving 15 bases between the germline ends. The CDR3 covers 14 residues. Germline values: CDR1 SQVTM, CDR2 ANQGSEA. The CDR3 here is CSVELAGVGTEAFF. The CDR3 DNA reads TGCAGCGTTGAACTGGCGGGCGTCGGGACTGAAGCTTTCTTT.

The sample holds a few counts of this clone. The chain combines TRBV7-2 with TRBJ2-5; D possibly corresponds to TRBD1 (5 bases). Germline V gene sequence: CDR1 SGHTA, CDR2 FQGNSA. The CDR3 sequence is 13 residues long. Trimming took 5 bases from V and 5 from J, leaving 12 bases between them. The CDR3 protein is CASSVRDRETQYF. The CDR3 DNA is TGTGCCAGCAGCGTCAGGGATCGGGAGACCCAGTACTTC.

This clone turned up a few times. The chain joins TRBV10-3 to TRBJ2-5; D is uncertain. The CDR3 consists of 13 residues. Trimming removed 8 bases from V and 1 base from J, with 11 bases in between. Per germline, CDR1 ENHRY and CDR2 SYGVKD. As DNA, the CDR3 is TGTGCCATCTCACCTTCGAGCCAAGAGACCCAGTACTTC. It specifies CAISPSSQETQYF.

The CDR3 bases are TGTGCCAGCAGCTTCCGGACAGCCTACAATGAGCAGTTCTTC. This codes for CASSFRTAYNEQFF. The chain employs TRBV5-8 and TRBJ2-1, with a weak D call TRBD1 (6 bases). The CDR3 totals 14 residues. Germline V gives CDR1 SGHTS, CDR2 YDEGEE. The germline V and J ends were trimmed by 2 bases and 2 bases, with 8 bases remaining between them.

V usage is TRBV18 and J usage is TRBJ1-5; D possibly corresponds to TRBD1 (5 bases). The CDR3 has 17 residues. The V end lost 4 bases, the J end lost 0 bases, and 16 bases lay between the germline ends. Germline values: CDR1 KGHSH, CDR2 LQKENI. The CDR3 here is CASSRGGWRDSNQPQHF. Written as DNA, the CDR3 is TGTGCCAGCTCACGGGGCGGATGGAGGGATAGCAATCAGCCCCAGCATTTT.

The chain uses TRBV30 and TRBJ1-3, with unresolved D. The V gene lost 2 bases and the J gene lost 4 bases, with 6 bases spanning the gap. CDR1 and CDR2 from the germline V gene are GTSNPN and SVGIG (reference sequence). The CDR3 totals 12 residues. CDR3 nucleotide sequence: TGTGCCTGGAGTATCGAGGGAAACACCATATATTTT. Translating it yields CAWSIEGNTIYF. Full variable domain (missing parts from reference TRBV30 and TRBJ1-3): SQTIHQWPATLVQPVGSPLSLECTVEGTSNPNLYWYRQAAGRGLQLLFYSVGIGQISSEVPQNLSASRPQDRQFILSSKKLLLSDSGFYLCAWSIEGNTIYFGEGSWLTVV.

This clone occurred a few times. The sample contains more than one DNA sequence encoding this CDR3. This chain uses TRBV28 with TRBJ2-1, with unresolved D. V dropped 5 bases and J dropped 4 bases, with 3 bases sitting between them. Germline CDR1 reads MDHEN; CDR2 reads SYDVKM. The length of the CDR3 is 11 residues. CDR3 in amino acids: CASSPYNEQFF. CDR3 DNA: TGTGCCAGCAGTCCGTACAATGAGCAGTTCTTC.

The CDR3 DNA sequence: TGTGCCAGCAGATCAGGGGGGACAGCGTTCGGGGAGACCCAGTACTTC. Translated: CASRSGGTAFGETQYF. The chain couples TRBV28 to TRBJ2-5; tentative D call: TRBD1 (7 bases). V dropped 6 bases and J dropped 5 bases, with 22 bases sitting between them. This CDR3 region has 16 residues. Per the germline V gene, CDR1 is MDHEN and CDR2 is SYDVKM.

This clone was counted a few times. At the DNA level, this CDR3 is encoded by other sequences in the same sample as well. The chain uses TRBV7-3 and TRBJ2-5; D might be TRBD2 (5 bases). V was shortened by 2 bases and J by 5 bases, with 12 bases between the two germline ends. Germline loops: CDR1 SGHTA, CDR2 FQGTGA. The CDR3 has 14 residues. The CDR3 sequence: CASSLAGRGETQYF. The CDR3 nucleotides are TGTGCCAGCAGCTTAGCGGGCCGCGGGGAGACCCAGTACTTC.

This clone was counted a few times. V and J are TRBV30 and TRBJ2-5, with a tentative D call TRBD1 (5 bases). From germline, CDR1 is GTSNPN and CDR2 SVGIG (reference sequence). V lost 4 bases and J lost 3, with 18 bases in between. CDR3 length: 15 amino acids. The CDR3 spells CAWNALGVGKETQYF. In nucleotides, the CDR3 is TGTGCCTGGAACGCGCTAGGGGTAGGGAAAGAGACCCAGTACTTC.